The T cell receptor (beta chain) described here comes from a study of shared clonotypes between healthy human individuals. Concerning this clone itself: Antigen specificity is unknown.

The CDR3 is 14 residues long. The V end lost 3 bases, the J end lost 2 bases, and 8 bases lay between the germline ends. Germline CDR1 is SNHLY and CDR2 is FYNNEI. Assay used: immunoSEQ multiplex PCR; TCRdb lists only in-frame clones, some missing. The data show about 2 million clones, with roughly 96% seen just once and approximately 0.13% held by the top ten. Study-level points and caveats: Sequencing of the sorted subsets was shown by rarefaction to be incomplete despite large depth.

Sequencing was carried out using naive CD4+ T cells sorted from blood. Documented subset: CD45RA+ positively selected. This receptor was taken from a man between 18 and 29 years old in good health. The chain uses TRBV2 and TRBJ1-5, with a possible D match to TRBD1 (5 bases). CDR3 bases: TGTGCCAGCAGTGACCAGGGAGGCAATCAGCCCCAGCATTTT. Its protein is CASSDQGGNQPQHF.